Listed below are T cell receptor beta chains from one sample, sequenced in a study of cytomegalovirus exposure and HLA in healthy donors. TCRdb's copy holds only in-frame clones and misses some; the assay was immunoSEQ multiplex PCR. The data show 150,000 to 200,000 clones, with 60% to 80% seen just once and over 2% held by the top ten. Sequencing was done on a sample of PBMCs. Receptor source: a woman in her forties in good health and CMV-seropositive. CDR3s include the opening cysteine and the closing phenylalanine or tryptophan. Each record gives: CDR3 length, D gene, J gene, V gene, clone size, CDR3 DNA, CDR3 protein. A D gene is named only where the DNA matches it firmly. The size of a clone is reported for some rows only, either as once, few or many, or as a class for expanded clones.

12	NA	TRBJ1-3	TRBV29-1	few	TGCAGCTTTCAGGGAGGGGGAAACACCATATATTTT	CSFQGGGNTIYF
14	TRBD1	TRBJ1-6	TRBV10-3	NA	TGTGCCATCAGTGACCGACAGGGGCGCCAACCCCTCCACTTT	CAISDRQGRQPLHF
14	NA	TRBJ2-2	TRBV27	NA	TGTGCCAGCAGTTTTTCGTTTGGGCCCGGGGAGCTGTTTTTT	CASSFSFGPGELFF
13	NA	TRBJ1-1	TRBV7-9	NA	TGTGCCAGCAGCTTCTCTTGGCGGACTGAAGCTTTCTTT	CASSFSWRTEAFF
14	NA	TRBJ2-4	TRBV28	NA	TGTGCCAGCAGTTTAAGGGGGGGCCTGAACATTCAGTACTTC	CASSLRGGLNIQYF
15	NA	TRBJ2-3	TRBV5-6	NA	TGTGCCAGCAGCTTGGGATCGGGTGGCACAGATACGCAGTATTTT	CASSLGSGGTDTQYF
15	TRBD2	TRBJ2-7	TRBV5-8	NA	TGTGCCAGCAGCGGTAGCGGGAGAGCCTCCTACGAGCAGTACTTC	CASSGSGRASYEQYF
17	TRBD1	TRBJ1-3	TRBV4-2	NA	TGTGCCAGCAGCCAAGATGGGACAGGGGATAGTGGAAACACCATATATTTT	CASSQDGTGDSGNTIYF
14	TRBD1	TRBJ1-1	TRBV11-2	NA	TGTGCCAGCAGCTCCGGGACAGGATACACTGAAGCTTTCTTT	CASSSGTGYTEAFF
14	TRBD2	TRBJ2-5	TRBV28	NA	TGTGCCAGCAGTTTGGGGACTAGCGGCTCTTCCCAGTACTTC	CASSLGTSGSSQYF
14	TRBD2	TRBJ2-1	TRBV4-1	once	TGCGCCAGCAGCTCACAACTAGCGGGGGATGAGCAGTTCTTC	CASSSQLAGDEQFF
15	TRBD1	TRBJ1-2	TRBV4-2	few	TGTGCCAGCAGCTCTTCCTCCGGGACAGCTTATGGCTACACCTTC	CASSSSSGTAYGYTF
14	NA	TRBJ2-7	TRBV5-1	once	TGCGCCAGCAGCTTGGGTGGCTTTGCCTACGAGCAGTACTTC	CASSLGGFAYEQYF
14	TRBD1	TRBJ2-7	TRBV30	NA	TGTGCCTGGAGTGTGGGGGACAGGGGTTACGAGCAGTACTTC	CAWSVGDRGYEQYF
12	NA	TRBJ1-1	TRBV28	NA	TGTGCCAGCAGTGCAGGTCCCACTGAAGCTTTCTTT	CASSAGPTEAFF
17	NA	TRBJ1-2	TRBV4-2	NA	TGTGCCAGCAATCCTGGCCAGGGGAATATGTTGTCCTATGGCTACACCTTC	CASNPGQGNMLSYGYTF
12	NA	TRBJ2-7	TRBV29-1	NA	TGCAGCGTTGGGACAGTATACCGCGAGCAGTACTTC	CSVGTVYREQYF
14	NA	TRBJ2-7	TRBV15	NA	TGTGCCACCAGCAGAGAGGGCGATTTCTACGAGCAGTACTTC	CATSREGDFYEQYF
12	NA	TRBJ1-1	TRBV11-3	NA	TGTGCCAGCAGCTCCGGGGGCACTGAAGCTTTCTTT	CASSSGGTEAFF
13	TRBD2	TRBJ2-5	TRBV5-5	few	TGTGCCAGCAGCTACGGGAGGGAAGAGACCCAGTACTTC	CASSYGREETQYF
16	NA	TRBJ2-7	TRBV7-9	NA	TGTGCCAGCAGCTCAGAAGGCGTGCGGATAACCTACGAGCAGTACTTC	CASSSEGVRITYEQYF
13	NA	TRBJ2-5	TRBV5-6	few	TGTGCCAGCAGCTTGGAGAGTCAAGAGACCCAGTACTTC	CASSLESQETQYF
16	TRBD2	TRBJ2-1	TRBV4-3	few	TGCGCCAGCAGCCCTTCCCTAGCGGGGGGGCTGAGTGAGCAGTTCTTC	CASSPSLAGGLSEQFF
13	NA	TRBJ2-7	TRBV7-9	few	TGTGCCAGCAGCACCACAGGGCACTACGAGCAGTACTTC	CASSTTGHYEQYF
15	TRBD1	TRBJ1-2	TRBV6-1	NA	TGTGCCAGCAGAAGAGGACAGGGGGTTAACTATGGCTACACCTTC	CASRRGQGVNYGYTF
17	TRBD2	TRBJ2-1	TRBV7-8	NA	TGTGCCAGCAGCTTAAGACAAGCGGGAATCTCCTACAATGAGCAGTTCTTC	CASSLRQAGISYNEQFF
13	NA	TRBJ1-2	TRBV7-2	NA	TGTGCCAGCAGCTCGACAGTGGACTATGGCTACACCTTC	CASSSTVDYGYTF
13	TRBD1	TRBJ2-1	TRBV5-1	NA	TGCGCCAGCAGCACCGGACAGGGCGATGAGCAGTTCTTC	CASSTGQGDEQFF
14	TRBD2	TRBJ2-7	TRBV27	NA	TGTGCCAGCGGATTAGCGGGAGGGCCGCGGGAGCAGTACTTC	CASGLAGGPREQYF
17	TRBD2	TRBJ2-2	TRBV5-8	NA	TGTGCCAGCAGCTTGGGAACCAGCGGGAGACCAACCGGGGAGCTGTTTTTT	CASSLGTSGRPTGELFF
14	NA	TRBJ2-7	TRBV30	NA	TGTGCCTGGAGTAAGGGGGGGAGCTCCTACGAGCAGTACTTC	CAWSKGGSSYEQYF
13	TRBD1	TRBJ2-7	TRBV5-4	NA	TGTGCCAGCAGCTCCGGACAGGGGAACGAGCAGTACTTC	CASSSGQGNEQYF
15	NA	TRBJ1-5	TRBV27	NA	TGTGCCAGCAGTTTATCGGACAGAGAGAATCAGCCCCAGCATTTT	CASSLSDRENQPQHF
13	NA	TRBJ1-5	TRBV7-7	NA	TGTGCCAGCAGCTTGGGAGAGGATCAGCCCCAGCATTTT	CASSLGEDQPQHF